This TCR beta chain came from a study of T cell responses to AZD1222 COVID-19 vaccine. The protocol was immunoSEQ multiplex PCR, while the TCRdb copy is restricted to in-frame clones and leaves out a portion. This sample carries 150,000 or so clones, just over 90% of them seen once, and the ten largest clones take less than 2%. CDR3 length equals 15 residues. The ends lost 4 bases at V and 5 bases at J; junction bases unmatched: 6. Germline V gives CDR1 SGDLS, CDR2 YYNGEE. The chain is built from TRBV9 and TRBJ1-4; 9 bases match TRBD1. The receptor comes from an adult in good health. The sequenced sample was peripheral blood, obtained on day 0 of AZD1222 vaccination. CDR3 loop: CASSPGTGLNEKLFF. CDR3 DNA sequence: TGTGCCAGCAGCCCAGGGACAGGGCTGAATGAAAAACTGTTTTTT.